The sequence of this T cell receptor beta chain was determined in a study of graft-versus-host responses after intestinal transplantation. The study, taken as a whole, reports: Graft-donor T cell macrochimerism coincided with high graft-versus-host to host-versus-graft clonal ratios in allografts.

Only in-frame clones appear in the TCRdb table, and some are missing; sequencing was by immunoSEQ multiplex PCR. The profile shows roughly 99,000 clones, approximately 88% of them singletons. V lost 5 bases and J lost 10; bases outside the gene matches: 9. Germline CDR1 and CDR2: LNHDA and SQIVND (reference sequence). The CDR3 totals 14 residues. As concerns this clone: The antigen remains undetermined. The same CDR3 arises from other DNA sequences in this sample as well.

Sequencing used unstimulated CD4+ T cells sorted from spleen or lymph node cells, obtained before transplant. The receptor comes from a human donor who was the organ donor for an intestinal transplant. The chain carries TRBV19 and TRBJ2-1; 9 bases align to TRBD2. The CDR3 protein is CASSFAGGINEQFF. The CDR3 DNA sequence: TGTGCCAGTAGTTTTGCGGGAGGGATTAACGAGCAGTTCTTC.